A selection of T cell receptor beta chains follows, all from one sample in a study of T-cell memory formation after mild COVID-19. TCRdb re-derived calls from the 5' RACE reads in MiXCR, one entry per CDR3 protein. The sample yields 470,000 or so distinct CDR3 sequences, about 18% seen once. Sequenced input: PBMCs or a T cell subset sorted from them (not recorded which). These receptors all stem from an adult woman who had mild COVID-19 (a few samples of this study predate the infection). Cell type and time point are not known. CDR3s include the opening cysteine and the closing phenylalanine or tryptophan.

j_call | v_call | cdr3_aa
TRBJ1-1 | TRBV4-2 | CASRLQGARTEAFF
TRBJ1-5 | TRBV24-1 | CATSDTGTYQPQHF
TRBJ2-1 | TRBV4-2 | CASSQSGVENEQFF
TRBJ2-1 | TRBV6-5 | CASSYTIGVSYEQFF
TRBJ2-5 | TRBV3-1 | CASRPSWAQETQYF
TRBJ2-1 | TRBV20-1 | CSARAYEGTRSVHEQFF
TRBJ2-1 | TRBV6-5 | CASSYSGEWNEQFF
TRBJ2-3 | TRBV29-1 | CSAGAGGGTDTQYF
TRBJ2-6 | TRBV2 | CASSEPRTGANVLTF
TRBJ1-2 | TRBV5-1 | CASSWRQGADGYTF
TRBJ2-1 | TRBV2 | CASSLNLDNEQFF
TRBJ2-1 | TRBV29-1 | CSGGDSYNEQFF
TRBJ1-1 | TRBV19 | CASSIPGYNTEAFF
TRBJ2-1 | TRBV7-7 | CASSLVNRPNEQFF
TRBJ1-2 | TRBV24-1 | CATSGSYGYTF
TRBJ2-5 | TRBV7-3 | CASSQQGAMETQYF
TRBJ2-3 | TRBV7-9 | CAISSTWAGPTDTQYF
TRBJ2-2 | TRBV30 | CAWTPGLGAQNTGELFF
TRBJ1-3 | TRBV7-2 | CASSIRRSSGNTIYF
TRBJ1-2 | TRBV12-5 | CASGSDYGYTF
TRBJ1-6 | TRBV27 | CASSYLSHNSPLHF
TRBJ2-5 | TRBV4-1 | CASSQPPEETQYF
TRBJ2-3 | TRBV6-5 | CASSRETSVSDTQYF
TRBJ2-3 | TRBV7-8 | CASSLRGLAGGTQYF
TRBJ2-7 | TRBV4-1 | CASSRDPGLLYEQYF
TRBJ2-1 | TRBV20-1 | CSARKGTSGFNEQFF
TRBJ2-7 | TRBV4-1 | CASSQQTGEGEQYF
TRBJ2-6 | TRBV5-5 | CASSLGLRDSGSGANVLTF
TRBJ2-3 | TRBV30 | CAWSGTSGSRSSTDTQYF
TRBJ1-5 | TRBV10-3 | CAISVDGDQPQHF
TRBJ2-7 | TRBV2 | CASSDTTSGNYEQYF
TRBJ1-1 | TRBV4-3 | CASSEDRVTEAFF
TRBJ1-3 | TRBV11-2 | CASSSGAFSGNTIYF
TRBJ1-5 | TRBV7-8 | CAIRNRGNQPQHF
TRBJ1-1 | TRBV12-3/TRBV12-4 | CASSLGLLNTEAFF
TRBJ2-3 | TRBV10-3 | CAISESSGQGDTDTQYF
TRBJ1-4 | TRBV7-2 | CASSRRGSSEEKLFF
TRBJ2-2 | TRBV24-1 | CATSTGEVETGELFF
TRBJ1-2 | TRBV7-3 | CASSETANYGYTF
TRBJ2-1 | TRBV15 | CATSREGRNYNEQFF
TRBJ2-1 | TRBV7-9 | CASSFKTVTYNEQFF
TRBJ2-5 | TRBV5-1 | CASSPVPQGKQETQYF
TRBJ2-1 | TRBV5-1 | CASSLEREVHEQFF
TRBJ1-5 | TRBV7-2 | CASSLEYKPQHF
TRBJ1-2 | TRBV5-1 | CASSLAPGTGSNYGYTF
TRBJ2-3 | TRBV6-6 | CASTLGQDTQYF
TRBJ2-7 | TRBV15 | CATSRDRIDEQYF
TRBJ2-1 | TRBV11-2 | CASSSTTRDRNNEQFF
TRBJ2-5 | TRBV7-8 | CASSLDSTLQYF
TRBJ2-7 | TRBV10-3 | CAISTDRTTIIEQYF
TRBJ2-5 | TRBV11-2 | CASSLGAGTFQETQYF
TRBJ1-1 | TRBV11-2 | CASSLGRYRGRRGNTEAFF
TRBJ1-5 | TRBV7-2 | CASSYRQGMEPQHF